This T cell receptor (beta chain) came from a study of T cells after yellow fever vaccination. Study-wide results and limits: Overall, a small share of clonotypes was seen in both CD4 and CD8 compartments. Contaminants from the bulk population, in the form of abundant clonotypes, could be found in FACS-sorted repertoires. Among primary-vaccination clones, most reappeared after the booster, at 96% for CD4 and around 91% for CD8.

Ten or more counts support this clonotype. Its antigen remains unknown. With 9 bases removed from V and 5 bases from J, the gap between germline ends came to 23 bases. Germline CDR1 reads KGHDR; CDR2 reads SFDVKD. The CDR3 totals 16 residues. TCR cDNA, made by 5'RACE template switching, carried an added universal primer site and UMIs. TCRdb ran MiXCR on the 5' RACE reads and lists one entry per CDR3 protein. The repertoire consists of about 170,000 distinct CDR3 sequences, with approximately 6.2% occurring once and the leading ten covering 2.9%. The receptor comes from a man between 18 and 35 years old who received the YFV17D yellow fever vaccine. V is TRBV24-1 and J is TRBJ2-3, with a weak D call TRBD1 (6 bases). Sequencing was performed on CD4+ T cells sorted from PBMCs, taken on the day of the first yellow fever vaccination. Written as DNA, the CDR3 is TGTGCCACCCAAAAGGGGACACCGGTCCCGGGAGATACGCAGTATTTT. Translating gives CATQKGTPVPGDTQYF.